The clone carrying this T cell receptor (beta chain) was detected only a few times. Next came a second PCR, run for about 6 to 12 cycles, which used a sample-barcoded 5' primer along with a J-beta primer mix. TCRdb fed the 5' RACE reads into MiXCR, producing one record per CDR3 protein. This sample has approximately 760,000 distinct CDR3 sequences, with roughly 25% found just once. The sample is drawn from a study of blood T cells in healthy people across ages. Every sample yielded at least 7 million isolated PBMCs. The CDR3 runs to 16 residues. Trimming left V 1 base short and J 0 bases short, with 9 bases between. Germline lookup yields CDR1 MGHRA and CDR2 YSYEKL. These data also featured in a second study, about T cells of mothers and their children.

The clonotype comes from a boy under 18 in good health. The specimen was blood. This sequence joins TRBV4-1 and TRBJ1-4; D unclear. For the CDR3, the DNA is TGCGCCAGCAGCCAAGTAAAGAGTACAACTAATGAAAAACTGTTTTTT. Amino acid sequence: CASSQVKSTTNEKLFF.